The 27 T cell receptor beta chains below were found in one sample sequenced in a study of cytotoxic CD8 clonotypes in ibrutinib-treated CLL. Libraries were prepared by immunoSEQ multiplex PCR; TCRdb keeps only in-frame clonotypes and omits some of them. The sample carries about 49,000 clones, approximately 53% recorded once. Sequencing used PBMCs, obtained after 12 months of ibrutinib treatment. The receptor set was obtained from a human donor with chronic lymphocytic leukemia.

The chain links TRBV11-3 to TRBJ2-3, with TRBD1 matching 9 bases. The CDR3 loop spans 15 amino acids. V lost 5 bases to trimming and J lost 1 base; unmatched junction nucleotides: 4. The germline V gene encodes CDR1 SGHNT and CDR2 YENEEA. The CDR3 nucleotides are TGTGCCAGCAGCCTACAGGGGGCTGGCACAGATACGCAGTATTTT. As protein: CASSLQGAGTDTQYF.

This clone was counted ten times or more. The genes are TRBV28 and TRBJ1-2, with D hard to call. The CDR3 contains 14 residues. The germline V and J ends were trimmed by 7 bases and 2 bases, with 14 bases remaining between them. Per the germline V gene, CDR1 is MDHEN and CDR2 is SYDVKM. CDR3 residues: CASNRAGGNYGYTF. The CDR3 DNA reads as TGTGCCAGCAATAGGGCAGGAGGGAACTATGGCTACACCTTC.

The CDR3 nucleotides are TGTGCCTGGAGCTCCGGTAGCCTTGAGCAGTTCTTC. This sequence encodes CAWSSGSLEQFF. This chain connects TRBV30 to TRBJ2-1, with no clear D. Deletions cut 3 bases from V and 9 bases from J, with 12 bases between. The germline gives CDR1 GTSNPN, CDR2 SVGIG (reference sequence). The CDR3 sequence is 12 residues long.

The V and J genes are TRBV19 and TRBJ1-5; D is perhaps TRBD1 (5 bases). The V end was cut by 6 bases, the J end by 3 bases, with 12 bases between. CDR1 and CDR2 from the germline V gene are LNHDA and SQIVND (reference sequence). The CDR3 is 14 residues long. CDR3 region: CASRWGDANQPQHF. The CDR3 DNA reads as TGTGCCAGTAGATGGGGGGATGCCAATCAGCCCCAGCATTTT. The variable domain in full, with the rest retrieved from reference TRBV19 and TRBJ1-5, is DGGITQSPKYLFRKEGQNVTLSCEQNLNHDAMYWYRQDPGQGLRLIYYSQIVNDFQKGDIAEGYSVSREKKESFPLTVTSAQKNPTAFYLCASRWGDANQPQHFGDGTRLSIL.

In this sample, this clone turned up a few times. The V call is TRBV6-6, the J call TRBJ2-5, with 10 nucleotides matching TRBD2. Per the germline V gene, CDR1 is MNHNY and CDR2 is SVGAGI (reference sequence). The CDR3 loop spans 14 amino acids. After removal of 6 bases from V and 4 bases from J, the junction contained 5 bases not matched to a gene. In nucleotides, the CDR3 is TGTGCCAGCAGCTGGCTAGCGGGAGCAGAGACCCAGTACTTC. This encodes CASSWLAGAETQYF.

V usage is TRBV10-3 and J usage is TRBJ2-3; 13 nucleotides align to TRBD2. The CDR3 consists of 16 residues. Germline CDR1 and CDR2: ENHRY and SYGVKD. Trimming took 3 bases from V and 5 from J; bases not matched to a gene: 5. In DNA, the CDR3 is TGTGCCATCAGTGAACTAGCGGGAGGGCCAGGAGATACGCAGTATTTT. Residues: CAISELAGGPGDTQYF.

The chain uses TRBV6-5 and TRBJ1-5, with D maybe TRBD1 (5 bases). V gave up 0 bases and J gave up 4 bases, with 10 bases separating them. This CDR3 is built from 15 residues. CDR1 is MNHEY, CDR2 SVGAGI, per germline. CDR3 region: CASSYSRGANQPQHF. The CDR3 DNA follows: TGTGCCAGCAGTTACTCGCGCGGGGCAAATCAGCCCCAGCATTTT.

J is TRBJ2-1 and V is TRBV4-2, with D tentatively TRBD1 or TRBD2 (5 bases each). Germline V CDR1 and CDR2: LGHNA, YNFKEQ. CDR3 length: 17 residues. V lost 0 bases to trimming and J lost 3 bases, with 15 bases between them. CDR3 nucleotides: TGTGCCAGCAGCCAAGACTGGGACCACGGAAACTACAATGAGCAGTTCTTC. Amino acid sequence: CASSQDWDHGNYNEQFF.

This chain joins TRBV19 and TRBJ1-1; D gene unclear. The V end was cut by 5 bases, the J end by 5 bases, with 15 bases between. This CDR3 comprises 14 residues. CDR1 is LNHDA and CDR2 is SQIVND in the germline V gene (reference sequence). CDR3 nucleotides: TGTGCCAGTAGTCCCTGGACGCCTCTAACTGAAGCTTTCTTT. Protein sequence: CASSPWTPLTEAFF.

CDR3 in amino acids: CASGRLAPSYEQYF. As DNA, the CDR3 is TGTGCCTCCGGACGTTTAGCGCCCAGCTACGAGCAGTACTTC. The rearrangement links TRBV7-8 to TRBJ2-7; a possible D gene is TRBD2 (5 bases). The CDR3 consists of 14 residues. The germline V gene has CDR1 SGHVS and CDR2 FQNEAQ. Deletions cut 11 bases from V and 3 bases from J, with 20 bases between. Full variable domain (outside the CDR3, taken from reference TRBV7-8 and TRBJ2-7): GAGVSQSPRYKVAKRGQDVALRCDPISGHVSLFWYQQALGQGPEFLTYFQNEAQLDKSGLPSDRFFAERPEGSVSTLKIQRTQQEDSAVYLCASGRLAPSYEQYFGPGTRLTVT.

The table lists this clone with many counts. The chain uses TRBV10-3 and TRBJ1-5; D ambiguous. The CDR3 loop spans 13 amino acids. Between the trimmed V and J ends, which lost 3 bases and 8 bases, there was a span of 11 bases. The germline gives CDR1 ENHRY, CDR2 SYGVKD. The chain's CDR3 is CAISESWIEPQHF. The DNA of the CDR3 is TGTGCCATCAGTGAAAGTTGGATAGAGCCCCAGCATTTT.

CDR3: CASSPRDRGLQYF. In DNA form, the CDR3 reads TGTGCCAGCAGCCCTCGGGACAGGGGGCTACAGTACTTC. The gene calls are TRBV5-5 and TRBJ2-7; 12 bases match TRBD1. The CDR3 is 13 amino acids. CDR1 is SGHKS, CDR2 YYEKEE, per germline (reference sequence). J lost 10 bases, V lost 4 bases, and 6 bases had no gene match.

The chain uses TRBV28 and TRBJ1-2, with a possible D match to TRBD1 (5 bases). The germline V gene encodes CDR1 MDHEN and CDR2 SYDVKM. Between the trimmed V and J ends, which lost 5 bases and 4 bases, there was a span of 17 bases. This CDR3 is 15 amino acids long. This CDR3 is CASSPASGTAYGYTF. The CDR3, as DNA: TGTGCCAGCAGTCCAGCCTCCGGGACGGCCTATGGCTACACCTTC.

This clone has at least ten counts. Here the CDR3 reads CAWRRRGNYGYTF. As DNA, the CDR3 is TGTGCCTGGAGAAGACGGGGGAACTATGGCTACACCTTC. The rearrangement uses TRBV30 and TRBJ1-2; tentative D call: TRBD1 (5 bases). The CDR3 is 13 amino acids. The V and J ends lost 3 bases and 2 bases respectively, with 10 bases between them. Per germline, CDR1 GTSNPN and CDR2 SVGIG (reference sequence).

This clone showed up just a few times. This CDR3 reads CASKGSSATQYF. The CDR3 nucleotides are TGTGCCAGCAAGGGTAGCTCTGCGACCCAGTACTTC. The rearrangement joins TRBV9 to TRBJ2-5, with D hard to call. The germline V gene has CDR1 SGDLS and CDR2 YYNGEE. The V and J ends lost 6 bases and 7 bases respectively, with 13 bases between them. This CDR3 contains 12 residues. Full variable domain (remainder filled in from reference TRBV9 and TRBJ2-5): DSGVTQTPKHLITATGQRVTLRCSPRSGDLSVYWYQQSLDQGLQFLIQYYNGEERAKGNILERFSAQQFPDLHSELNLSSLELGDSALYFCASKGSSATQYFGPGTRLLVL.

The CDR3 nucleotides read TGTGCCAGCAGTGTAGGACAGGGGTTGGGGGCTGTCGAGCAGTACTTC. It translates to CASSVGQGLGAVEQYF. This chain connects TRBV2 to TRBJ2-7; the match to TRBD1 covers 9 bases. V lost 4 bases, J lost 6 bases, and 13 bases stayed unmatched. Looked up from germline, CDR1 is SNHLY and CDR2 is FYNNEI. The CDR3 covers 16 residues. Using reference TRBV2 and TRBJ2-7 for the parts outside the CDR3, the full variable domain is EPEVTQTPSHQVTQMGQEVILRCVPISNHLYFYWYRQILGQKVEFLVSFYNNEISEKSEIFDDQFSVERPDGSNFTLKIRSTKLEDSAMYFCASSVGQGLGAVEQYFGPGTRLTVT.

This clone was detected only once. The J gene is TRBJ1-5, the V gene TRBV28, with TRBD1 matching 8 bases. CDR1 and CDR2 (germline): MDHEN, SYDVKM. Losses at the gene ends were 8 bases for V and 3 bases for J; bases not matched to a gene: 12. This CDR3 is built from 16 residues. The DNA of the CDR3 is TGTGCCAGCCTCCGGGTCCGGACAGGGAACAATCAGCCCCAGCATTTT. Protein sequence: CASLRVRTGNNQPQHF. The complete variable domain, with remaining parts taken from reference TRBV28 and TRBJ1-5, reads DVKVTQSSRYLVKRTGEKVFLECVQDMDHENMFWYRQDPGLGLRLIYFSYDVKMKEKGDIPEGYSVSREKKERFSLILESASTNQTSMYLCASLRVRTGNNQPQHFGDGTRLSIL.

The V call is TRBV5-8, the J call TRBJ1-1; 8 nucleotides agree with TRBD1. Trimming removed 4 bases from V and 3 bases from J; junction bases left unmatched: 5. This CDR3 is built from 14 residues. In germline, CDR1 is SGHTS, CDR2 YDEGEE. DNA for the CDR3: TGTGCCAGCAGCCCAGACAGGGGTGACACTGAAGCTTTCTTT. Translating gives CASSPDRGDTEAFF.

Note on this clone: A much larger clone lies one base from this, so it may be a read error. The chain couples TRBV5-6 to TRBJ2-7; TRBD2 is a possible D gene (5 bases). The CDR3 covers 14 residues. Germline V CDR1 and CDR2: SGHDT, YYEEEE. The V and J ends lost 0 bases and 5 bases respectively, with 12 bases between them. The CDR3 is CASSLDSHGNEQYF. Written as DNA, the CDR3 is TGTGCCAGCAGCTTGGACAGCCACGGGAACGAGCAGTACTTC. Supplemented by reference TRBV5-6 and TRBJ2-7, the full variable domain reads DAGVTQSPTHLIKTRGQQVTLRCSPKSGHDTVSWYQQALGQGPQFIFQYYEEEERQRGNFPDRFSGHQFPNYSSELNVNALLLGDSALYLCASSLDSHGNEQYFGPGTRLTVT.

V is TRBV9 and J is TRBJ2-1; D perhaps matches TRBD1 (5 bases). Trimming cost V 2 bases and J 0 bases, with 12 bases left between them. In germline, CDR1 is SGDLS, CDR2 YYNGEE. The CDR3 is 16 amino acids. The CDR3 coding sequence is TGTGCCAGCAGCGTTGGTTGGGGCAGCTCCTACAATGAGCAGTTCTTC. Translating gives CASSVGWGSSYNEQFF. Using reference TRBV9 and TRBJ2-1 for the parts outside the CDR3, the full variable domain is DSGVTQTPKHLITATGQRVTLRCSPRSGDLSVYWYQQSLDQGLQFLIQYYNGEERAKGNILERFSAQQFPDLHSELNLSSLELGDSALYFCASSVGWGSSYNEQFFGPGTRLTVL.

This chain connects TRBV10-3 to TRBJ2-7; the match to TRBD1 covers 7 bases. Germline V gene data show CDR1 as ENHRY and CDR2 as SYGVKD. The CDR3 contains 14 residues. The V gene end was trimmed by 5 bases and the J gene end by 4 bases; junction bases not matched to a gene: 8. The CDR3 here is CAISTGTGVYEQYF. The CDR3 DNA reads TGTGCCATCAGTACCGGAACAGGGGTATACGAGCAGTACTTC.

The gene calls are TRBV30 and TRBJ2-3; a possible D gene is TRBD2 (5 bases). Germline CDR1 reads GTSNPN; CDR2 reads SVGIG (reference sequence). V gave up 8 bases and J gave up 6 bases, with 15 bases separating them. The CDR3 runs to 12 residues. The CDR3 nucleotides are TGTGCCCTGGAGGCAGCTCGCGATACGCAGTATTTT. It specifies CALEAARDTQYF.

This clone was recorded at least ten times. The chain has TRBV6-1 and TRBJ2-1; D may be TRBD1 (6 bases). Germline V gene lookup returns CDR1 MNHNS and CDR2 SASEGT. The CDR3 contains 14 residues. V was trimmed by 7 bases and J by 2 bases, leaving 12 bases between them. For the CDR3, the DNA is TGTGCCAGCATGCCAGGGGAAACCTACAATGAGCAGTTCTTC. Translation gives CASMPGETYNEQFF.

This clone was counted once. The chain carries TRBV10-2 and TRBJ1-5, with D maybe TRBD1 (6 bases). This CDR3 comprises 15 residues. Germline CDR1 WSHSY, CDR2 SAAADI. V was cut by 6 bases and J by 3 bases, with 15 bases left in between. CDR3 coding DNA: TGCGCCAGCAGGAACACAGGGACCTTCAATCAGCCCCAGCATTTT. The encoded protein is CASRNTGTFNQPQHF.

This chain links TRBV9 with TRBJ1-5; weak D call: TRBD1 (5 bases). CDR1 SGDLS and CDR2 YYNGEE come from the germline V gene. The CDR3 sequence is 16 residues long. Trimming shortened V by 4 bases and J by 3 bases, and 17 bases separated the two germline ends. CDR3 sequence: CASSPGDWSNNQPQHF. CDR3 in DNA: TGTGCCAGCAGCCCTGGGGACTGGAGTAACAATCAGCCCCAGCATTTT.

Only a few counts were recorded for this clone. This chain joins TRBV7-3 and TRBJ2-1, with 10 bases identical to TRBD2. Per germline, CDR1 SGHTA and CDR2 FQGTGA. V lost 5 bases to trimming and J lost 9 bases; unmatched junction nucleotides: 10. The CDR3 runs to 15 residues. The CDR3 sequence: CASSPSSGSSSEQFF. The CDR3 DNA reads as TGTGCCAGCAGCCCGTCTAGCGGGAGCTCCAGTGAGCAGTTCTTC.

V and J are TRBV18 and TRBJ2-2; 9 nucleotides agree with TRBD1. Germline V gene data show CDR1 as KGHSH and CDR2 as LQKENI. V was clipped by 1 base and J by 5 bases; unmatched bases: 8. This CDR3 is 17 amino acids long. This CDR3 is CASSPQDRGFSTGELFF. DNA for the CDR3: TGTGCCAGCTCACCACAGGACAGGGGATTTTCTACCGGGGAGCTGTTTTTT.